The 25 T cell receptor beta chains reported below all come from one sample, sequenced in a study of blood T cell repertoires in COVID-19. Sequencing used immunoSEQ multiplex PCR; TCRdb keeps in-frame clones, though not all of them. The table shows 450,000 to 500,000 clones, with approximately 83% occurring only once. The specimen sequenced was peripheral blood. These receptor sequences come from a human donor in a cohort sampled during active COVID-19.

The chain couples TRBV6-6 to TRBJ1-2, with D unclear. V gave up 0 bases and J gave up 9 bases, with 11 bases separating them. The germline CDR1 and CDR2 sequences are MNHNY and SVGAGI (reference sequence). The CDR3 is made up of 13 amino acids. In DNA, the CDR3 is TGTGCCAGCAGTTACTCGGAGGATGTTAGCTACACCTTC. It codes for CASSYSEDVSYTF.

V and J are TRBV9 and TRBJ1-1; 8 positions match TRBD1. The ends lost 3 bases at V and 1 base at J; junction bases unmatched: 5. The CDR3 is 15 residues long. Germline V lookup: CDR1 SGDLS, CDR2 YYNGEE. In DNA form, the CDR3 reads TGTGCCAGCAGCGGGGGACAGGACTGGAACACTGAAGCTTTCTTT. This codes for CASSGGQDWNTEAFF.

This clone was detected a few times. V is TRBV6-2 or TRBV6-3 and J is TRBJ1-5, with D unclear. The CDR3 loop spans 14 amino acids. Germline loops: CDR1 MNHEY, CDR2 SVGEGT. V lost 2 bases, J lost 7 bases, and 12 bases lay in between. The CDR3 here is CASSYLENKQPQHF. The CDR3 nucleotides read TGTGCCAGCAGTTACCTAGAGAATAAACAGCCCCAGCATTTT.

The chain is built from TRBV29-1 and TRBJ2-7; 8 bases fit TRBD2. J gave up 1 base and V 5 bases, and 4 bases lay outside the gene matches. The CDR3 extends over 13 amino acids. Per germline, CDR1 SQVTM and CDR2 ANQGSEA. CDR3 sequence: CSVLREVSYEQYF. The CDR3, as DNA: TGCAGCGTTTTGCGGGAGGTATCCTACGAGCAGTACTTC.

This chain uses TRBV5-5 with TRBJ2-7, with a possible D match to TRBD2 (7 bases). The V end was cut by 0 bases, the J end by 1 base, with 14 bases between. This CDR3 is built from 16 residues. Germline V gene lookup returns CDR1 SGHKS and CDR2 YYEKEE (reference sequence). CDR3 sequence (DNA): TGTGCCAGCAGCTTGGCGGTTAGGGGGGGTTCCTACGAGCAGTACTTC. Protein sequence: CASSLAVRGGSYEQYF.

The chain has TRBV7-8 and TRBJ2-3, with D possibly TRBD1 on 6 matching bases. CDR3 length: 14 amino acids. CDR1 is SGHVS and CDR2 is FQNEAQ in the germline V gene. Trimming removed 0 bases from V and 7 bases from J, with 11 bases in between. CDR3 amino acids: CASSLAGRGNTQYF. CDR3 in DNA: TGTGCCAGCAGCTTAGCCGGCAGGGGAAATACGCAGTATTTT.

The CDR3 is CASSFRDYPRGQYF. The CDR3 bases are TGTGCCAGCAGTTTCCGGGACTACCCCCGGGGCCAGTACTTC. This chain joins TRBV6-2 or TRBV6-3 and TRBJ2-5, with TRBD2 identical over 7 bases. In germline, CDR1 is MNHEY, CDR2 SVGEGT. This CDR3 comprises 14 residues. V shed 4 bases, J shed 10 bases, and the junction held 12 bases outside the gene matches.

The V call is TRBV24-1, the J call TRBJ2-5; 7 bases agree with TRBD1. The CDR3 sequence is 14 residues long. The V and J ends lost 8 bases and 3 bases, in that order; junction bases with no gene match: 8. CDR1 is KGHDR and CDR2 is SFDVKD in the germline V gene. This CDR3 reads CATMNTGVEETQYF. The CDR3 DNA reads as TGTGCCACCATGAACACAGGGGTCGAAGAGACCCAGTACTTC.

This chain links TRBV5-6 with TRBJ1-1; TRBD1 is a possible D gene (5 bases). The CDR3 is made up of 15 amino acids. CDR1 is SGHDT, CDR2 YYEEEE, per germline. Between the trimmed V and J ends, which lost 1 base and 6 bases, there was a span of 16 bases. The CDR3: CASSLTPGGSAEAFF. The CDR3 DNA sequence: TGTGCCAGCAGCTTGACCCCGGGGGGAAGCGCTGAAGCTTTCTTT.

This clone was observed a single time. The chain links TRBV11-2 to TRBJ1-3; no clear D. This CDR3 is built from 14 residues. The V end was cut by 2 bases, the J end by 4 bases, with 9 bases between. Germline-derived CDR1 and CDR2 are SGHAT and FQNNGV. CDR3 DNA: TGTGCCAGCAGCTTACTAGGATTAGGAAACACCATATATTTT. Translation: CASSLLGLGNTIYF. Combining the CDR3 with reference TRBV11-2 and TRBJ1-3 gives the whole variable domain EAGVAQSPRYKIIEKRQSVAFWCNPISGHATLYWYQQILGQGPKLLIQFQNNGVVDDSQLPKDRFSAERLKGVDSTLKIQPAKLEDSAVYLCASSLLGLGNTIYFGEGSWLTVV.

The V call is TRBV10-1, the J call TRBJ2-7, with 9 bases fitting TRBD2. The CDR3 sequence is 19 residues long. Germline V gene lookup returns CDR1 WNHNN and CDR2 SYGVQD (reference sequence). V dropped 4 bases and J dropped 4; count of bases not matched to a gene: 20. Written as DNA, the CDR3 is TGCGCCAGCAGTGCAAAGCCGGGACTAGCCAGGTCAGTGTTTTACGAGCAGTACTTC. Its protein product is CASSAKPGLARSVFYEQYF.

This clone has only one observation. The V gene is TRBV28, the J gene TRBJ1-2; weak D call: TRBD1 (5 bases). Trimming shortened V by 8 bases and J by 7 bases, and 29 bases separated the two germline ends. From germline, CDR1 is MDHEN and CDR2 SYDVKM. The CDR3 runs 17 residues. This CDR3 is CASGWSGLVADNRGYTF. CDR3 in DNA: TGTGCCAGCGGGTGGTCAGGACTCGTAGCGGACAATCGTGGCTACACCTTC.

This clone was seen a handful of times. V and J are TRBV7-2 and TRBJ2-7; 10 bases line up with TRBD2. Germline V gives CDR1 SGHTA, CDR2 FQGNSA. The CDR3 is 16 residues long. Trimming took 1 base from V and 2 from J; bases not matched to a gene: 5. CDR3 nucleotide sequence: TGTGCCAGCAGCTTAGTTCTCCTAGCGGGGGCCTACGAGCAGTACTTC. Its protein is CASSLVLLAGAYEQYF. Full variable domain (rest looked up from reference TRBV7-2 and TRBJ2-7): GAGVSQSPSNKVTEKGKDVELRCDPISGHTALYWYRQSLGQGLEFLIYFQGNSAPDKSGLPSDRFSAERTGGSVSTLTIQRTQQEDSAVYLCASSLVLLAGAYEQYFGPGTRLTVT.

The CDR3 nucleotides read TGCGCCAGCAGCTTTGGTCCACAGGGACGAAATGAAAAACTGTTTTTT. This translates into CASSFGPQGRNEKLFF. The V call is TRBV5-1, the J call TRBJ1-4; D is possibly TRBD1 (6 bases). V lost 2 bases and J lost 5, with 16 bases in between. Germline V gene lookup returns CDR1 SGHRS and CDR2 YFSETQ. This CDR3 has 16 amino acids.

The chain uses TRBV28 and TRBJ1-1, with D tentatively TRBD1 (5 bases). With 6 bases removed from V and 1 base from J, the gap between germline ends came to 18 bases. CDR1 is MDHEN and CDR2 is SYDVKM in the germline V gene. This CDR3 is 16 amino acids long. The CDR3 sequence: CASSSSPRARNTEAFF. The DNA for the CDR3 is TGTGCCAGCAGCTCTTCCCCCAGGGCGCGGAACACTGAAGCTTTCTTT.

The chain uses TRBV19 and TRBJ1-5; a possible D gene is TRBD1 (5 bases). Germline V CDR1 and CDR2: LNHDA, SQIVND (reference sequence). Trimming took 2 bases from V and 4 from J, leaving 9 bases between them. This CDR3 has 14 amino acids. The CDR3 spells CASSIQGQNQPQHF. The CDR3, as DNA: TGTGCCAGTAGTATACAGGGCCAAAATCAGCCCCAGCATTTT.

Many counts were recorded for this clone. This chain joins TRBV30 and TRBJ1-5; maybe TRBD1 (6 bases). V lost 2 bases and J lost 8, with 16 bases in between. The CDR3 has 14 residues. Germline-derived CDR1 and CDR2 are GTSNPN and SVGIG (reference sequence). CDR3 sequence reads: CAWSRVGGREPQHF. As DNA, the CDR3 is TGTGCCTGGAGTCGCGTCGGGGGGCGGGAGCCCCAGCATTTT. Variable domain in full (rest from reference TRBV30 and TRBJ1-5): SQTIHQWPATLVQPVGSPLSLECTVEGTSNPNLYWYRQAAGRGLQLLFYSVGIGQISSEVPQNLSASRPQDRQFILSSKKLLLSDSGFYLCAWSRVGGREPQHFGDGTRLSIL.

The rearrangement links TRBV2 to TRBJ2-7; TRBD1 matches 7 bases. Germline-derived CDR1 and CDR2 are SNHLY and FYNNEI. The J segment lost 3 bases and the V segment lost 6 bases, leaving 8 bases of the junction unmatched. The CDR3 consists of 14 residues. The CDR3 DNA sequence: TGTGCCAGCAGAGACCGGGACAGAGACTACGAGCAGTACTTC. This encodes CASRDRDRDYEQYF.

V gene TRBV9 combines with J gene TRBJ1-3; a weak D match, TRBD1 (6 bases). This CDR3 has 15 residues. The ends were cut back, 6 bases at V and 2 bases at J, with 15 bases in the middle. CDR1 is SGDLS and CDR2 is YYNGEE in the germline V gene. CDR3 amino acids: CASTIRPGAGNTIYF. CDR3 nucleotides: TGTGCCAGCACCATCCGGCCAGGGGCTGGAAACACCATATATTTT.

The chain recombines TRBV29-1 with TRBJ1-2; D possibly corresponds to TRBD1 (5 bases). The CDR3 consists of 11 residues. Germline V gene lookup returns CDR1 SQVTM and CDR2 ANQGSEA. Trimming pared 6 bases from V and 4 bases from J, leaving 9 bases between. CDR3 loop: CSVRDSYGYTF. The CDR3 DNA sequence: TGCAGCGTACGCGACAGCTATGGCTACACCTTC.

The chain joins TRBV5-4 to TRBJ2-1, with 10 bases identical to TRBD2. Germline loops: CDR1 SGHNT, CDR2 YYREEE (reference sequence). This CDR3 is 17 amino acids long. V was clipped by 4 bases and J by 5 bases; unmatched bases: 12. CDR3 protein: CASSVPTGTSANNEQFF. DNA of the CDR3: TGTGCCAGCAGCGTACCGACTGGGACTAGCGCGAACAATGAGCAGTTCTTC. The full variable domain, completed using reference TRBV5-4 and TRBJ2-1, is ETGVTQSPTHLIKTRGQQVTLRCSSQSGHNTVSWYQQALGQGPQFIFQYYREEENGRGNFPPRFSGLQFPNYSSELNVNALELDDSALYLCASSVPTGTSANNEQFFGPGTRLTVL.

This clone was counted once. The chain links TRBV4-1 to TRBJ1-2; no reliable D call. Trimming left V 0 bases short and J 4 bases short, with 18 bases between. Germline V gene lookup returns CDR1 MGHRA and CDR2 YSYEKL. This CDR3 is 17 amino acids long. The CDR3 DNA reads as TGCGCCAGCAGCCAAGAGGAGGTCGAGGTGTCGGTCTATGGCTACACCTTC. Translating it yields CASSQEEVEVSVYGYTF.

The V and J genes are TRBV12-5 and TRBJ2-7, with 9 nucleotides matching TRBD1. With V trimmed by 3 bases and J by 0 bases, 9 bases remained unmatched. Germline V gene sequence: CDR1 LGHNT, CDR2 FRNRAP. The CDR3 is 17 amino acids. CDR3 region: CASGLDGGTGISYEQYF. The DNA of the CDR3 is TGTGCTAGTGGTTTAGATGGCGGGACAGGGATCTCCTACGAGCAGTACTTC.

This clone has just one count. V is TRBV7-2 and J is TRBJ2-2; maybe TRBD2 (6 bases). Per germline, CDR1 SGHTA and CDR2 FQGNSA. Trimming took off 4 bases at V and 10 bases at J, with 16 bases between the two ends. This CDR3 has 14 amino acids. In DNA form, the CDR3 reads TGTGCCAGCAGCTCCGGGACTCTTTACTCGGAGCTGTTTTTT. Its protein product is CASSSGTLYSELFF.

This clone appeared once. This chain connects TRBV4-1 to TRBJ2-7; TRBD1 is a possible D gene (5 bases). Germline-derived CDR1 and CDR2 are MGHRA and YSYEKL. V lost 4 bases and J lost 5, with 18 bases in between. The CDR3 loop spans 15 amino acids. CDR3 nucleotide sequence: TGCGCCAGCAGCCCTCCAGCCGCAGGGAACAACGAGCAGTACTTC. Protein product: CASSPPAAGNNEQYF.